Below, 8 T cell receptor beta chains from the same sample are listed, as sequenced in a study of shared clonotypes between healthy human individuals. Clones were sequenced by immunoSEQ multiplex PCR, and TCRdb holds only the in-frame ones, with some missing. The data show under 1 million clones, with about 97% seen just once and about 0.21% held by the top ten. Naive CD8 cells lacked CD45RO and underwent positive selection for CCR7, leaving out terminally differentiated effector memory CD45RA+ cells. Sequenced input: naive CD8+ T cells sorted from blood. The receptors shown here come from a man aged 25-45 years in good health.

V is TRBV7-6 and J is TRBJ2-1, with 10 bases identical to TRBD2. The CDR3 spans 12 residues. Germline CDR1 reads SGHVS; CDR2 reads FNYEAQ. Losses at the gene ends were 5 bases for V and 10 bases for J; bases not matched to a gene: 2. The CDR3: CASSQGLAEQFF. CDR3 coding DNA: TGTGCCAGCAGCCAGGGACTAGCGGAGCAGTTCTTC. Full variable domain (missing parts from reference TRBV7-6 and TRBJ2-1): GAGVSQSPRYKVTKRGQDVALRCDPISGHVSLYWYRQALGQGPEFLTYFNYEAQQDKSGLPNDRFSAERPEGSISTLTIQRTEQRDSAMYRCASSQGLAEQFFGPGTRLTVL.

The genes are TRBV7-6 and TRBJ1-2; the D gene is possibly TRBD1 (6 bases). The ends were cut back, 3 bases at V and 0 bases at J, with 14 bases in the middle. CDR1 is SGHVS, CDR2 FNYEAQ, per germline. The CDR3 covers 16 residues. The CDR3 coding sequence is TGTGCCAGCAGCTTCCTAGCAGGGGCTGCTAACTATGGCTACACCTTC. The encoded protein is CASSFLAGAANYGYTF.

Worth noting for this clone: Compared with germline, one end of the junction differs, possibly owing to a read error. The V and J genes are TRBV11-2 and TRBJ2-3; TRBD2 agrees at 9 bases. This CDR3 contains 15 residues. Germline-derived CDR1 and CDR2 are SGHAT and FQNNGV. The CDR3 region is CASRLAGVGTDTQYF. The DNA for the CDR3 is TGTGCCAGCAGATTAGCGGGAGTAGGGACAGATACGCAGTATTTT.

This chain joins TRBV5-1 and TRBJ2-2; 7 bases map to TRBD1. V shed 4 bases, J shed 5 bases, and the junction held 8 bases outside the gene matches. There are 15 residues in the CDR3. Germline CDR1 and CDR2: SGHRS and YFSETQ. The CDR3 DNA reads TGCGCCAGCAGCCAGAGACAGGGCGGGACCGGGGAGCTGTTTTTT. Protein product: CASSQRQGGTGELFF.

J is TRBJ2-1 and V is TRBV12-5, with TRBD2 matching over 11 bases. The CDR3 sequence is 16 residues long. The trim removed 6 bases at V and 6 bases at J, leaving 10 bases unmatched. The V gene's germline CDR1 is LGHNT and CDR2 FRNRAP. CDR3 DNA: TGTGCTAGTGGCTTGTCATTTAGCGGGAGGGTCAATGAGCAGTTCTTC. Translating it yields CASGLSFSGRVNEQFF.

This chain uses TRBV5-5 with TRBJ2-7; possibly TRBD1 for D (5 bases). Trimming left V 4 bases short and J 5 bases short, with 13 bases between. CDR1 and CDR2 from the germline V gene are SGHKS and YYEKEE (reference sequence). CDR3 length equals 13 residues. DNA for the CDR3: TGTGCCAGCAGCCGTTTTACAGGCCACGAGCAGTACTTC. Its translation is CASSRFTGHEQYF.

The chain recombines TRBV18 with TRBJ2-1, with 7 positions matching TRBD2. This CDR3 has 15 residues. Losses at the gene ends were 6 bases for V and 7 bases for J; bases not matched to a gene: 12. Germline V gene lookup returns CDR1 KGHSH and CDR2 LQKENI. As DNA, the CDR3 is TGTGCCAGCTCCGCGGGAGTACCACTGGTAAATGAGCAGTTCTTC. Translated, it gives CASSAGVPLVNEQFF.

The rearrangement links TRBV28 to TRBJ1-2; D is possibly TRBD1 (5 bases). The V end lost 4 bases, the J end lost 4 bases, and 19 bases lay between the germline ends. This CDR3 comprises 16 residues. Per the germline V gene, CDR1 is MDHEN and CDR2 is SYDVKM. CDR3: CASSSGEGRVFYGYTF. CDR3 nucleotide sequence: TGTGCCAGCAGTTCAGGAGAGGGCAGGGTTTTCTATGGCTACACCTTC.